These 27 T cell receptor beta chains came from one sample sequenced in a study of cytomegalovirus exposure and HLA in healthy donors. Primers for the PCR totalled 60 Vbeta and 13 Jbeta. TCRdb's table, derived via immunoSEQ multiplex PCR, lists solely in-frame clones and lacks some. The sample lists approximately 86,000 clones; 85% were seen once. Sequencing was performed on PBMCs. These receptors were taken from a man aged 35-49 years in good health and CMV-seropositive.

The gene calls are TRBV30 and TRBJ2-7, with TRBD2 matching over 9 bases. After removal of 0 bases from V and 3 bases from J, the junction contained 6 bases not matched to a gene. This CDR3 is 15 amino acids long. Germline CDR1 is GTSNPN and CDR2 is SVGIG (reference sequence). DNA for the CDR3: TGTGCCTGGAGTGTACGGGCTAGCGGGGTCTACGAGCAGTACTTC. Its translation is CAWSVRASGVYEQYF.

This chain links TRBV6-5 with TRBJ2-4, with 8 positions matching TRBD2. CDR1 is MNHEY, CDR2 SVGAGI, per germline. V lost 7 bases to trimming and J lost 3 bases; unmatched junction nucleotides: 5. This CDR3 region has 14 residues. DNA for the CDR3: TGTGCCAGCACGGGGGGGAGGGACAAAAACATTCAGTACTTC. Encoded protein: CASTGGRDKNIQYF.

This chain links TRBV9 with TRBJ2-3, with 9 bases that match TRBD2. Unmatched junction bases numbered 4, after V lost 2 bases and J lost 0 bases. There are 16 residues in the CDR3. CDR1 SGDLS and CDR2 YYNGEE come from the germline V gene. CDR3 bases: TGTGCCAGCAGCGTGACGACTAGCGGTAGCACAGATACGCAGTATTTT. Translating it yields CASSVTTSGSTDTQYF.

V usage is TRBV18 and J usage is TRBJ2-7; TRBD2 agrees at 7 bases. Germline V CDR1 and CDR2: KGHSH, LQKENI. The ends lost 5 bases at V and 3 bases at J; junction bases unmatched: 4. CDR3 length equals 13 residues. The CDR3 DNA is TGTGCCAGCTCAACGTCTAGCGGCTACGAGCAGTACTTC. Protein: CASSTSSGYEQYF.

The chain joins TRBV18 to TRBJ1-6, with 7 bases identical to TRBD1. Per germline, CDR1 KGHSH and CDR2 LQKENI. Trimming removed 6 bases from V and 1 base from J; junction bases left unmatched: 6. CDR3 size: 16 residues. DNA for the CDR3: TGTGCCAGCTCCCATTTGGACAGGTCCTATAATTCACCCCTCCACTTT. Its protein is CASSHLDRSYNSPLHF.

This sequence joins TRBV5-5 and TRBJ1-4; D is unclear. V was pared by 0 bases and J by 7 bases, with 4 bases between. CDR3 length equals 12 residues. The germline gives CDR1 SGHKS, CDR2 YYEKEE (reference sequence). DNA of the CDR3: TGTGCCAGCAGCTTGGTCGGTGAAAAACTGTTTTTT. It is translated as CASSLVGEKLFF.

The chain combines TRBV10-1 with TRBJ2-2; a possible D gene is TRBD1 (6 bases). Between the trimmed V and J ends, which lost 5 bases and 5 bases, there was a span of 9 bases. Germline V gene sequence: CDR1 WNHNN, CDR2 SYGVQD (reference sequence). This CDR3 has 13 amino acids. CDR3 loop: CASSPTGTGELFF. Here the CDR3 DNA reads TGCGCCAGCAGTCCAACAGGGACCGGGGAGCTGTTTTTT.

This chain connects TRBV7-9 to TRBJ2-1; D is uncertain. The germline CDR1 and CDR2 sequences are SEHNR and FQNEAQ (reference sequence). The length of the CDR3 is 14 residues. V lost 2 bases and J lost 7, with 12 bases in between. The CDR3 region has the DNA TGTGCCAGCAGCTTATTTGAGAGTTCTAATGAGCAGTTCTTC. Encoded protein: CASSLFESSNEQFF.

V usage is TRBV7-9 and J usage is TRBJ2-3; D might be TRBD1 (6 bases). The CDR3 consists of 14 residues. Germline loops: CDR1 SEHNR, CDR2 FQNEAQ (reference sequence). Between the trimmed V and J ends, which lost 5 bases and 4 bases, there was a span of 13 bases. DNA for the CDR3: TGTGCCAGCAGCACCCACCACAGGGCAGATACGCAGTATTTT. This sequence encodes CASSTHHRADTQYF.

CDR3 nucleotide sequence: TGTGCCAGCAGCGACAGGGGGGGATATGAAAAACTGTTTTTT. It yields the protein CASSDRGGYEKLFF. The chain is built from TRBV5-4 and TRBJ1-4; 9 positions match TRBD1. V dropped 4 bases and J dropped 6; count of bases not matched to a gene: 4. Germline CDR1 and CDR2: SGHNT and YYREEE (reference sequence). CDR3 size: 14 residues.

The rearrangement links TRBV7-9 to TRBJ2-5; possibly TRBD2 for D (6 bases). The germline V gene has CDR1 SEHNR and CDR2 FQNEAQ (reference sequence). The CDR3 is 15 amino acids. V gave up 7 bases and J gave up 4 bases, with 19 bases separating them. CDR3 protein: CASKLGGMGGETQYF. The CDR3 coding sequence is TGTGCCAGCAAGCTAGGCGGGATGGGGGGAGAGACCCAGTACTTC.

This clone was detected only once. The chain couples TRBV5-1 to TRBJ2-5, with 8 bases identical to TRBD1. Germline values: CDR1 SGHRS, CDR2 YFSETQ. CDR3 length equals 15 residues. V shed 7 bases and J 1 base; nucleotides not matched to a gene: 9. CDR3 protein: CASQDNTGGQETQYF. The CDR3 coding sequence is TGCGCCAGCCAAGACAATACAGGGGGCCAAGAGACCCAGTACTTC.

The V and J genes are TRBV25-1 and TRBJ1-2, with 9 bases that match TRBD1. J lost 6 bases, V lost 4 bases, and 6 bases had no gene match. Germline CDR1 reads MGHDK; CDR2 reads SYGVNS. The CDR3 sequence is 14 residues long. The CDR3 DNA follows: TGTGCCAGCAGTGTGGGACAGGGTAGGCATGGCTACACCTTC. Translation: CASSVGQGRHGYTF.

CDR3 DNA: TGTGCCAGCAGCCCTAAAGCCCTTAGCAATCAGCCCCAGCATTTT. Amino acids: CASSPKALSNQPQHF. The J gene is TRBJ1-5, the V gene TRBV6-5; D gene uncertain. The length of the CDR3 is 15 residues. Trimming removed 6 bases from V and 0 bases from J, with 12 bases in between. The germline V gene has CDR1 MNHEY and CDR2 SVGAGI.

The table lists this clone with a count of one. The rearrangement uses TRBV5-1 and TRBJ1-1, with no clear D. Trimming took off 0 bases at V and 1 base at J, with 10 bases between the two ends. Per the germline V gene, CDR1 is SGHRS and CDR2 is YFSETQ. CDR3 length equals 15 residues. For the CDR3, the DNA is TGCGCCAGCAGCTTGGATGCTATAAAGAACACTGAAGCTTTCTTT. Translated, it gives CASSLDAIKNTEAFF. Supplemented by reference TRBV5-1 and TRBJ1-1, the full variable domain reads KAGVTQTPRYLIKTRGQQVTLSCSPISGHRSVSWYQQTPGQGLQFLFEYFSETQRNKGNFPGRFSGRQFSNSRSEMNVSTLELGDSALYLCASSLDAIKNTEAFFGQGTRLTVV.

The J gene is TRBJ2-1, the V gene TRBV28, with 9 bases fitting TRBD1. V shed 11 bases, J shed 11 bases, and the junction held 13 bases outside the gene matches. The CDR3 has 13 amino acids. Germline loops: CDR1 MDHEN, CDR2 SYDVKM. CDR3 coding DNA: TGTGCCTTCAAGGCCACCACAGGGGGCCAGCAGTTCTTC. Translated, it gives CAFKATTGGQQFF.

The chain carries TRBV5-4 and TRBJ2-3, with 7 positions matching TRBD2. The germline CDR1 and CDR2 sequences are SGHNT and YYREEE (reference sequence). CDR3 length: 13 amino acids. With 4 bases clipped from V and 14 bases from J, the junction kept 13 bases outside the gene matches. The CDR3 DNA reads as TGTGCCAGCAGCAGTACCGGGACTACTGATCCGTATTTT. Translating it yields CASSSTGTTDPYF.

This chain uses TRBV28 with TRBJ1-4; D possibly corresponds to TRBD1 (5 bases). Trimming removed 8 bases at V and 0 bases at J, with 13 bases between. The germline CDR1 and CDR2 sequences are MDHEN and SYDVKM. CDR3 length equals 15 residues. The CDR3 here is CASGADSATNEKLFF. The CDR3 bases are TGTGCCAGCGGGGCCGACAGTGCAACTAATGAAAAACTGTTTTTT.

Here the CDR3 DNA reads TGTGCCATTAGACAGACCTCCTACGAGCAGTACTTC. This codes for CAIRQTSYEQYF. The chain is built from TRBV6-1 and TRBJ2-7; TRBD1 might be the D (5 bases). Germline V gene sequence: CDR1 MNHNS, CDR2 SASEGT. The CDR3 spans 12 residues. The ends were cut back, 10 bases at V and 0 bases at J, with 10 bases in the middle.

The chain joins TRBV6-1 to TRBJ2-3; 8 bases map to TRBD2. The length of the CDR3 is 14 residues. Unmatched junction bases numbered 8, after V lost 8 bases and J lost 4 bases. CDR1 and CDR2 (germline): MNHNS, SASEGT. As DNA, the CDR3 is TGTGCCAGCGTCAGGCGGGGGGACCCAGATACGCAGTATTTT. It is translated as CASVRRGDPDTQYF.

The V call is TRBV10-2, the J call TRBJ2-1, with 12 bases fitting TRBD2. After removal of 5 bases from V and 8 bases from J, the junction contained 1 base not matched to a gene. This CDR3 region has 13 residues. Germline values: CDR1 WSHSY, CDR2 SAAADI. The CDR3 DNA follows: TGCGCCAGCAGTCTAGCGGGGGGGCATGAGCAGTTCTTC. This gives the protein CASSLAGGHEQFF.

On this clone itself: At the DNA level, this CDR3 is encoded by other sequences in the same sample as well. The rearrangement uses TRBV5-1 and TRBJ2-5, with 10 positions matching TRBD1. Near its end, the DNA agrees better with TRBJ2-7, so the J call may be wrong. Looked up from germline, CDR1 is SGHRS and CDR2 is YFSETQ. The CDR3 has 14 residues. This chain's CDR3 is CASSSGTGVYEQYF. The DNA for the CDR3 is TGCGCCAGCAGCTCCGGGACAGGGGTCTACGAGCAGTACTTC.

This chain connects TRBV11-2 to TRBJ2-2; TRBD2 matches 8 bases. The junction had 3 bases not matched to a gene; V was cut back by 4 bases and J by 8 bases. The CDR3 is 13 residues long. Germline values: CDR1 SGHAT, CDR2 FQNNGV. The CDR3 nucleotides read TGTGCCAGCAGCTCTGCGGGGGGTGGGGAGCTGTTTTTT. Amino acid sequence: CASSSAGGGELFF.

The J gene is TRBJ2-7, the V gene TRBV27; maybe TRBD1 (6 bases). Germline V gives CDR1 MNHEY, CDR2 SMNVEV (reference sequence). The CDR3 sequence is 13 residues long. V lost 2 bases to trimming and J lost 6 bases, with 11 bases between them. This CDR3 reads CASSLNREGEQYF. In nucleotides, the CDR3 is TGTGCCAGCAGTTTAAACAGGGAAGGCGAGCAGTACTTC.

The rearrangement links TRBV5-1 to TRBJ2-3; 9 positions agree with TRBD1. The CDR3 is 15 amino acids. Germline V gene lookup returns CDR1 SGHRS and CDR2 YFSETQ. With V trimmed by 5 bases and J by 0 bases, 4 bases remained unmatched. The CDR3 sequence: CASRLTGGSTDTQYF. The CDR3 coding sequence is TGCGCCAGCAGGTTGACAGGGGGGAGCACAGATACGCAGTATTTT.

The J gene is TRBJ1-3, the V gene TRBV30; D gene ambiguous. The CDR3 is 17 amino acids. The V end was cut by 0 bases, the J end by 1 base, with 16 bases between. The V gene's germline CDR1 is GTSNPN and CDR2 SVGIG (reference sequence). The DNA of the CDR3 is TGTGCCTGGAGTGTACCCAATAGAGGAGGATCTGGAAACACCATATATTTT. It translates to CAWSVPNRGGSGNTIYF.

This clone was seen a single time. The genes are TRBV18 and TRBJ2-5; D perhaps matches TRBD1 (5 bases). Germline V gene sequence: CDR1 KGHSH, CDR2 LQKENI. Trimming took off 3 bases at V and 4 bases at J, with 15 bases between the two ends. The CDR3 spans 15 residues. The DNA of the CDR3 is TGTGCCAGCTCACCGCCAGGGATAAGAATAGAGACCCAGTACTTC. This codes for CASSPPGIRIETQYF.